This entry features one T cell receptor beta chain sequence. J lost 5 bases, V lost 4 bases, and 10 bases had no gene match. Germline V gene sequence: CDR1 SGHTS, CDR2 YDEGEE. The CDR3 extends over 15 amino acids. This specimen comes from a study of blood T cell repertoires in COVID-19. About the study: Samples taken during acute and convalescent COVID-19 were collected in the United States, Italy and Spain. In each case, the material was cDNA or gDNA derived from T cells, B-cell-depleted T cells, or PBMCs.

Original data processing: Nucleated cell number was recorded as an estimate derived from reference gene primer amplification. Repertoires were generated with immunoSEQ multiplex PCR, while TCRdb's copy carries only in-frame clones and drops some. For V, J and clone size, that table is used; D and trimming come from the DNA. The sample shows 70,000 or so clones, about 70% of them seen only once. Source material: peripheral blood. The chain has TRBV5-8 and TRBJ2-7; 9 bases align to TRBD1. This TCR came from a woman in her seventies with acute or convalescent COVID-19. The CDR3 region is CASSDGTGSWNEQYF. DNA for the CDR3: TGTGCCAGCAGCGATGGGACAGGGAGTTGGAACGAGCAGTACTTC.